This TCR beta chain was captured in a study of post-analysis software for immune sequencing data. Regarding the study as a whole: Among 5 or 6 TRBV segments more frequent in patients than controls were TRBV5-6, TRBV5-1 and TRBV20-1.

Unique molecular identifiers tagged the TCR beta cDNA libraries. TCRdb reprocessed the PCR reads via MiXCR and lists one record per CDR3 protein. This table holds approximately 350,000 distinct CDR3 sequences, roughly 36% found once. The germline CDR1 and CDR2 sequences are DFQATT and SNEGSKA (reference sequence). The CDR3 spans 14 residues. V lost 5 bases, J lost 3 bases, and 16 bases lay in between. This clonotype showed up just a few times. As yet, its antigen is unknown. The sample comprised blood. This receptor was taken from a girl under 18 with multiple sclerosis. The chain recombines TRBV20-1 with TRBJ1-1; D unresolved. In DNA, the CDR3 is TGCAGTGCTTCCTTTTTCGGAGGTTACACTGAAGCTTTCTTT. This gives the protein CSASFFGGYTEAFF.